These 32 T cell receptor beta chains were all obtained from the same sample, sequenced in a study of blood T cells in healthy people across ages. Then a second PCR, running about 6 to 12 cycles, was carried out with a sample-barcoded 5' primer and a J-beta primer mix. TCRdb fed the 5' RACE reads into MiXCR, producing one record per CDR3 protein. The sample includes some 850,000 distinct CDR3 sequences, more than 25% seen only once; the top ten take around 2.9%. The same data also contributed to another study, on T cells of mothers and their children.

Sequencing was done on a sample of blood. The receptors derive from a boy aged 5-17 years in good health.

J is TRBJ1-1 and V is TRBV7-9; no clear D. Trimming stripped 1 base from V and 2 bases from J, with 14 bases between. This CDR3 region has 16 residues. Per germline, CDR1 SEHNR and CDR2 FQNEAQ (reference sequence). CDR3 protein: CASSLVKTDINTEAFF. CDR3 DNA sequence: TGTGCCAGCAGCTTAGTAAAAACAGATATTAACACTGAAGCTTTCTTT. Complete variable domain (other parts from reference TRBV7-9 and TRBJ1-1): DTGVSQNPRHKITKRGQNVTFRCDPISEHNRLYWYRQTLGQGPEFLTYFQNEAQLEKSRLLSDRFSAERPKGSFSTLEIQRTEQGDSAMYLCASSLVKTDINTEAFFGQGTRLTVV.

The V gene is TRBV20-1, the J gene TRBJ2-7; 7 bases align to TRBD1. V gave up 4 bases and J gave up 2 bases; unmatched junction bases: 8. Germline V gene data show CDR1 as DFQATT and CDR2 as SNEGSKA (reference sequence). The CDR3 sequence is 14 residues long. The CDR3 coding sequence is TGCAGTGCTAAAGTTCCCGGGACAGCCTACGAGCAGTACTTC. Encoded protein: CSAKVPGTAYEQYF.

The J gene is TRBJ2-1, the V gene TRBV24-1; D call uncertain. Trimming left V 4 bases short and J 4 bases short, with 19 bases between. Germline CDR1 reads KGHDR; CDR2 reads SFDVKD. This CDR3 spans 17 amino acids. The CDR3 spells CATSDPPRGQAYNEQFF. CDR3 DNA sequence: TGTGCCACCAGTGACCCTCCCCGCGGCCAGGCTTACAATGAGCAGTTCTTC.

This sequence joins TRBV27 and TRBJ2-6; maybe TRBD2 (5 bases). From germline, CDR1 is MNHEY and CDR2 SMNVEV (reference sequence). Trimming took 6 bases from V and 2 from J, leaving 14 bases between them. The length of the CDR3 is 16 residues. Here the CDR3 reads CASSQVDSAGANVLTF. The DNA of the CDR3 is TGTGCCAGCAGCCAGGTAGATAGCGCTGGGGCCAACGTCCTGACTTTC.

This rearrangement joins TRBV28 to TRBJ2-5; D uncertain. Trimming removed 7 bases at V and 5 bases at J, with 11 bases between. CDR3 size: 12 residues. Germline V gives CDR1 MDHEN, CDR2 SYDVKM. The CDR3 sequence: CASNNIPETQYF. The DNA for the CDR3 is TGTGCCAGCAATAACATACCGGAGACCCAGTACTTC.

The rearrangement uses TRBV7-9 and TRBJ1-1, with D hard to call. The CDR3 runs 13 residues. Germline CDR1 is SEHNR and CDR2 is FQNEAQ (reference sequence). The V end was cut by 5 bases, the J end by 7 bases, with 14 bases between. CDR3 region: CASSASVYLEAFF. In DNA form, the CDR3 reads TGTGCCAGCAGCGCGTCAGTGTACCTTGAAGCTTTCTTT.

There are a few counts of this clonotype. V and J are TRBV4-1 and TRBJ2-5; TRBD2 aligns across 7 bases. The J call may be in error: the DNA end matches TRBJ2-7 better. From germline, CDR1 is MGHRA and CDR2 YSYEKL. This CDR3 has 16 residues. In nucleotides, the CDR3 is TGCGCCAGCAGCCAAGTAGTTGCGACTAGCATCTACGAGCAGTACTTC. Residues: CASSQVVATSIYEQYF.

The V gene is TRBV2, the J gene TRBJ2-5; D is unresolved. V lost 7 bases to trimming and J lost 0 bases, with 9 bases between them. CDR1 and CDR2 from the germline V gene are SNHLY and FYNNEI. The CDR3 has 13 residues. The CDR3 nucleotides read TGTGCCAGCACCTGGACGTACCAAGAGACCCAGTACTTC. Translating gives CASTWTYQETQYF.

V usage is TRBV6-5 and J usage is TRBJ2-6; no definite D call. The CDR3 is 13 residues long. V shed 5 bases and J shed 4 bases, with 6 bases lying between them. Germline-derived CDR1 and CDR2 are MNHEY and SVGAGI. CDR3 bases: TGTGCCAGCAGTCGCGTCGGGGCCAACGTCCTGACTTTC. This translates into CASSRVGANVLTF.

The chain employs TRBV4-1 and TRBJ2-7; D may be TRBD1 or TRBD2 (5 bases each). Deletions cut 3 bases from V and 7 bases from J, with 13 bases between. Germline CDR1 is MGHRA and CDR2 is YSYEKL. The CDR3 runs to 13 residues. The chain's CDR3 is CASSHPGTGEQYF. The CDR3 DNA reads as TGCGCCAGCAGCCATCCTGGGACGGGGGAGCAGTACTTC.

This clonotype was counted at least ten times. The V call is TRBV5-6, the J call TRBJ2-7; TRBD1 or TRBD2 may be the D gene (6 bases each). Germline values: CDR1 SGHDT, CDR2 YYEEEE. Trimming left V 1 base short and J 5 bases short, with 10 bases between. The CDR3 consists of 13 residues. The CDR3 region has the DNA TGTGCCAGCAGCTTGAGGGGGGCCGACGAGCAGTACTTC. Translating gives CASSLRGADEQYF.

The chain combines TRBV7-3 with TRBJ1-2; 11 bases align to TRBD1. V shed 5 bases, J shed 6 bases, and the junction held 5 bases outside the gene matches. The germline CDR1 and CDR2 sequences are SGHTA and FQGTGA. CDR3 length: 14 amino acids. Written as DNA, the CDR3 is TGTGCCAGCAGCCCCGGACAGGGGGCTCATGGCTACACCTTC. Its protein is CASSPGQGAHGYTF.

The chain recombines TRBV12-3 or TRBV12-4 with TRBJ1-2; 7 bases align to TRBD1. Unmatched junction bases numbered 7, after V lost 2 bases and J lost 4 bases. This CDR3 is 15 amino acids long. DNA of the CDR3: TGTGCCAGCAGTTTACCAGGGGGATTGGGCTATGGCTACACCTTC. This translates into CASSLPGGLGYGYTF.

This clonotype has just a few counts. The genes are TRBV28 and TRBJ1-2, with D uncertain. CDR1 is MDHEN and CDR2 is SYDVKM in the germline V gene. CDR3 size: 14 residues. The V end was cut by 1 base, the J end by 4 bases, with 10 bases between. The CDR3 nucleotides read TGTGCCAGCAGTTTATCAGACGGAAGCTATGGCTACACCTTC. Translation gives CASSLSDGSYGYTF.

This clonotype appeared once. The V gene is TRBV28, the J gene TRBJ2-4, with 8 bases fitting TRBD2. Germline assignment: CDR1 MDHEN and CDR2 SYDVKM. The CDR3 is 15 residues long. With V trimmed by 2 bases and J by 5 bases, 5 bases remained unmatched. The CDR3 coding sequence is TGTGCCAGCAGTTTACTACGGGAGGGGGAAAACATTCAGTACTTC. It codes for CASSLLREGENIQYF.

The gene calls are TRBV7-2 and TRBJ1-5; D is unresolved. Trimming left V 3 bases short and J 3 bases short, with 6 bases between. The germline gives CDR1 SGHTA, CDR2 FQGNSA. The CDR3 spans 13 residues. The CDR3 coding sequence is TGTGCCAGCAGCTTCACGTACAATCAGCCCCAGCATTTT. It is translated as CASSFTYNQPQHF.

This clonotype was observed a handful of times. J is TRBJ1-6 and V is TRBV12-3 or TRBV12-4; maybe TRBD1 (5 bases). V was shortened by 6 bases and J by 9 bases, with 15 bases between the two germline ends. The CDR3 covers 14 residues. The CDR3 nucleotides read TGTGCCAGCAGAAAGCCTAGGGACGGTTCACCCCTCCACTTT. Its translation: CASRKPRDGSPLHF.

The rearrangement joins TRBV30 to TRBJ1-2; 8 nucleotides agree with TRBD1. Unmatched junction bases numbered 0, after V lost 3 bases and J lost 3 bases. The CDR3 totals 12 residues. The germline CDR1 and CDR2 sequences are GTSNPN and SVGIG (reference sequence). CDR3: CAWRDRDYGYTF. Written as DNA, the CDR3 is TGTGCCTGGAGGGACAGGGACTATGGCTACACCTTC. The full variable domain, its missing parts supplied by reference TRBV30 and TRBJ1-2, is SQTIHQWPATLVQPVGSPLSLECTVEGTSNPNLYWYRQAAGRGLQLLFYSVGIGQISSEVPQNLSASRPQDRQFILSSKKLLLSDSGFYLCAWRDRDYGYTFGSGTRLTVV.

The chain recombines TRBV4-1 with TRBJ1-2; D is unclear. The germline V and J ends were trimmed by 0 bases and 4 bases, with 15 bases remaining between them. The CDR3 extends over 16 amino acids. Germline V CDR1 and CDR2: MGHRA, YSYEKL. The CDR3 spells CASSQDLLRTPYGYTF. In DNA form, the CDR3 reads TGCGCCAGCAGCCAAGACCTTCTGCGGACGCCCTATGGCTACACCTTC.

The V and J genes are TRBV28 and TRBJ2-5; D is possibly TRBD1 (5 bases). The V gene's germline CDR1 is MDHEN and CDR2 SYDVKM. The CDR3 consists of 12 residues. With 10 bases removed from V and 5 bases from J, the gap between germline ends came to 14 bases. For the CDR3, the DNA is TGTGCCATTTCCAGGGTTAGGGAGACCCAGTACTTC. Encoded protein: CAISRVRETQYF.

This clonotype has only a few counts. CDR3 DNA: TGCAGCGTTGAACCAGACATGAACACTGAAGCTTTCTTT. It codes for CSVEPDMNTEAFF. The chain combines TRBV29-1 with TRBJ1-1; D not resolved. Looked up from germline, CDR1 is SQVTM and CDR2 is ANQGSEA. Trimming left V 2 bases short and J 0 bases short, with 7 bases between. The length of the CDR3 is 13 residues.

The table lists this clonotype with a few counts. The rearrangement links TRBV3-1 to TRBJ2-1, with 8 nucleotides matching TRBD1. V shed 0 bases and J 5 bases; nucleotides not matched to a gene: 9. Per the germline V gene, CDR1 is LGHDT and CDR2 is YNNKEL (reference sequence). This CDR3 contains 17 residues. CDR3 sequence: CASSQDRQGLTHNEQFF. CDR3 coding DNA: TGTGCCAGCAGCCAAGATAGACAGGGGCTAACCCACAATGAGCAGTTCTTC.

This clonotype has only a few counts. The rearrangement uses TRBV11-2 and TRBJ2-2, with D perhaps assigned TRBD1 or TRBD2 (5 bases each). Trimming pared 5 bases from V and 5 bases from J, leaving 18 bases between. This CDR3 has 16 residues. The germline CDR1 and CDR2 sequences are SGHAT and FQNNGV. The CDR3 protein is CASSATGTGVTGELFF. The CDR3 DNA reads as TGTGCCAGCAGCGCCACCGGGACCGGTGTGACCGGGGAGCTGTTTTTT.

This clonotype was recorded a few times. The genes are TRBV15 and TRBJ2-2; D assignment may be TRBD1 or TRBD2 (6 bases each). Between the trimmed V and J ends, which lost 0 bases and 1 base, there was a span of 12 bases. This CDR3 is 17 amino acids long. Germline-derived CDR1 and CDR2 are LNHNV and YYDKDF (reference sequence). For the CDR3, the DNA is TGTGCCACCAGCAGAGATAGGGGGGCAGTGAACACCGGGGAGCTGTTTTTT. It encodes CATSRDRGAVNTGELFF. Full variable domain (outside the CDR3, taken from reference TRBV15 and TRBJ2-2): DAMVIQNPRYQVTQFGKPVTLSCSQTLNHNVMYWYQQKSSQAPKLLFHYYDKDFNNEADTPDNFQSRRPNTSFCFLDIRSPGLGDTAMYLCATSRDRGAVNTGELFFGEGSRLTVL.

The chain recombines TRBV6-5 with TRBJ1-1; possible D gene TRBD1, 6 bases. The CDR3 has 17 residues. Trimming left V 0 bases short and J 5 bases short, with 19 bases between. The germline V gene encodes CDR1 MNHEY and CDR2 SVGAGI. CDR3 amino acids: CASSYSMTGYIETEAFF. In DNA form, the CDR3 reads TGTGCCAGCAGTTACTCGATGACAGGCTATATAGAGACTGAAGCTTTCTTT.

The chain couples TRBV2 to TRBJ1-1; D is possibly TRBD1 (5 bases). Germline CDR1 and CDR2: SNHLY and FYNNEI. V lost 6 bases and J 5 bases, leaving 16 bases between the germline ends. The CDR3 has 14 amino acids. CDR3 coding DNA: TGTGCCAGCAGAAAGCCGACAGTCTCAACTGAAGCTTTCTTT. The encoded protein is CASRKPTVSTEAFF.

Only a few counts were recorded for this clonotype. The chain is built from TRBV20-1 and TRBJ1-4; perhaps TRBD1 as D (5 bases). V was pared by 3 bases and J by 7 bases, with 12 bases between. CDR3 size: 13 residues. Germline loops: CDR1 DFQATT, CDR2 SNEGSKA (reference sequence). CDR3 DNA: TGCAGTGCTAGTAGGGACCCCGGTGAAAAACTGTTTTTT. It codes for CSASRDPGEKLFF.

V usage is TRBV20-1 and J usage is TRBJ1-4; D call uncertain. Trimming took off 3 bases at V and 0 bases at J, with 11 bases between the two ends. The length of the CDR3 is 15 residues. Germline V gene sequence: CDR1 DFQATT, CDR2 SNEGSKA (reference sequence). The chain's CDR3 is CSARNTAATNEKLFF. The CDR3 DNA reads as TGCAGTGCTAGGAACACGGCAGCAACTAATGAAAAACTGTTTTTT.

This chain joins TRBV6-1 and TRBJ2-3, with 9 bases lining up with TRBD2. CDR1 is MNHNS and CDR2 is SASEGT in the germline V gene. J was trimmed by 4 bases and V by 6 bases; bases with no gene match: 11. The CDR3 spans 16 residues. In DNA form, the CDR3 reads TGTGCCAGCAGCGCGAGCGGGGGGCTATGGGCAGATACGCAGTATTTT. It encodes CASSASGGLWADTQYF.

In this sample, this clonotype turned up a few times. The chain joins TRBV11-2 to TRBJ2-2; 7 nucleotides agree with TRBD1. J gave up 4 bases and V 5 bases, and 13 bases lay outside the gene matches. This CDR3 region has 17 residues. CDR1 is SGHAT, CDR2 FQNNGV, per germline. Here the CDR3 reads CASSAILQGWSTGELFF. For the CDR3, the DNA is TGTGCCAGCAGCGCTATCCTACAGGGGTGGAGCACCGGGGAGCTGTTTTTT.

This clonotype showed up many times. The chain joins TRBV7-9 to TRBJ2-7; tentatively, D is TRBD2 (6 bases). The V and J ends lost 3 bases and 6 bases respectively, with 9 bases between them. The CDR3 loop spans 12 amino acids. Germline V CDR1 and CDR2: SEHNR, FQNEAQ (reference sequence). The CDR3 reads CASSLGGSEQYF. Written as DNA, the CDR3 is TGTGCCAGCAGCTTGGGGGGTTCCGAGCAGTACTTC. Full variable domain (outside the CDR3, taken from reference TRBV7-9 and TRBJ2-7): DTGVSQNPRHKITKRGQNVTFRCDPISEHNRLYWYRQTLGQGPEFLTYFQNEAQLEKSRLLSDRFSAERPKGSFSTLEIQRTEQGDSAMYLCASSLGGSEQYFGPGTRLTVT.

The chain couples TRBV9 to TRBJ1-2; D not certain. Germline values: CDR1 SGDLS, CDR2 YYNGEE. This CDR3 has 14 residues. The V gene lost 0 bases and the J gene lost 3 bases, with 9 bases spanning the gap. The CDR3 nucleotides are TGTGCCAGCAGCGTAGCTCCAGCCGACTATGGCTACACCTTC. Its protein product is CASSVAPADYGYTF.